This T cell receptor beta chain was captured by sequencing in a study of blood T cells in healthy people across ages. A remark on this clonotype: A read error may produce the germline difference seen at one junction end.

Germline V gives CDR1 ENHRY, CDR2 SYGVKD. CDR3 length equals 15 residues. Then a second PCR, running about 6 to 11 cycles, was carried out with a sample-barcoded 5' primer and a J-beta primer mix. All samples gave at least 2.5 million CDR3-containing paired-end reads. One entry per CDR3 protein, called by TCRdb with MiXCR from the 5' RACE reads. This sample has hundreds of thousands of distinct CDR3 sequences, with roughly two fifths found just once. This TCR was recovered from a woman between 55 and 75 years old in good health. The chain has TRBV10-3 and TRBJ2-3; no reliable D call. Sequencing was carried out using blood. The CDR3 nucleotides are TGTGTCATCAGTGACACCACAATTAGAACAGATACGCAGTATTTT. Its translation is CVISDTTIRTDTQYF.